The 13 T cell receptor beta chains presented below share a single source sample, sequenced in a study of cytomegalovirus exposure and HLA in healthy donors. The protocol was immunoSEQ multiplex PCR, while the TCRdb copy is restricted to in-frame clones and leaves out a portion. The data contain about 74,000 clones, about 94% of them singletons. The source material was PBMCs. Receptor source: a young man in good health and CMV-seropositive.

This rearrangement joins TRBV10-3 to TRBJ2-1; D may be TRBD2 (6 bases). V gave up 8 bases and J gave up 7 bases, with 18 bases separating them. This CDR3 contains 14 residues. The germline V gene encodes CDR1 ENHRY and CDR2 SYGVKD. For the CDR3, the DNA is TGTGCCATCCGGTCGGAGGGCGCGGTGAATGAGCAGTTCTTC. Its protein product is CAIRSEGAVNEQFF.

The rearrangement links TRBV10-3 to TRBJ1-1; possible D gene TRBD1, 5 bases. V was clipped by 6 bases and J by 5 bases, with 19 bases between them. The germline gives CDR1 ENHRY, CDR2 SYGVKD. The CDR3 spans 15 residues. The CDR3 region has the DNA TGTGCCATCAGCGGTGGACACGACTCGCGGACTGAAGCTTTCTTT. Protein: CAISGGHDSRTEAFF.

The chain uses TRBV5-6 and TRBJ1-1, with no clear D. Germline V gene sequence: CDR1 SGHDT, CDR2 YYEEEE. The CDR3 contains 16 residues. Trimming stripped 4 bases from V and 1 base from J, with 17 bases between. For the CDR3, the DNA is TGTGCCAGCAGCCGACGACATGGTGCAAAGAACACTGAAGCTTTCTTT. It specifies CASSRRHGAKNTEAFF.

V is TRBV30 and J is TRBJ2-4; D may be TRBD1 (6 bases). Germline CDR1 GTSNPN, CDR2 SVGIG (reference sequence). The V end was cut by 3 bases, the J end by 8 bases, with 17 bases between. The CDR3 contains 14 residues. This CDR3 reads CAWRERQELDIQYF. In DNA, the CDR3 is TGTGCCTGGAGGGAGCGACAGGAGCTGGACATTCAGTACTTC.

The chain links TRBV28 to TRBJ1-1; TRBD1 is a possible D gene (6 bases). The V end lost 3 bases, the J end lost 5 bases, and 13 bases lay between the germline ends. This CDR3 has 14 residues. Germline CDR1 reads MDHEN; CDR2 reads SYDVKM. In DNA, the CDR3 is TGTGCCAGCAGTTTCAGGGGAGCGGGAACTGAAGCTTTCTTT. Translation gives CASSFRGAGTEAFF. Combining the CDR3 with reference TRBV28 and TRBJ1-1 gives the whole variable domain DVKVTQSSRYLVKRTGEKVFLECVQDMDHENMFWYRQDPGLGLRLIYFSYDVKMKEKGDIPEGYSVSREKKERFSLILESASTNQTSMYLCASSFRGAGTEAFFGQGTRLTVV.

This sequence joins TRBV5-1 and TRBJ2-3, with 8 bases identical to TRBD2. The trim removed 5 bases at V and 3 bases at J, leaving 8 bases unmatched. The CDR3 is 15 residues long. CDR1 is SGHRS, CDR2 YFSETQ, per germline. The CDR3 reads CASRASGSTTDTQYF. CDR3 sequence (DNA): TGCGCCAGCAGGGCCAGCGGGAGTACGACAGATACGCAGTATTTT.

The DNA for the CDR3 is TGCGCCAGCAGCCAGGGACAGGGCAATCAGCCCCAGCATTTT. Its protein product is CASSQGQGNQPQHF. The J gene is TRBJ1-5, the V gene TRBV4-1; the match to TRBD1 covers 8 bases. V gave up 3 bases and J gave up 2 bases; unmatched junction bases: 0. CDR1 is MGHRA and CDR2 is YSYEKL in the germline V gene. The CDR3 extends over 14 amino acids.

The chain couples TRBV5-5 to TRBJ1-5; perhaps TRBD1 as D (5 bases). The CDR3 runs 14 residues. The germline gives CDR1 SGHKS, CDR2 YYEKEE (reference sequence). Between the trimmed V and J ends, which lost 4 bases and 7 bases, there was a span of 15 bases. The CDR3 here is CASSTGMGGQPQHF. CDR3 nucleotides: TGTGCCAGCAGCACGGGAATGGGGGGGCAGCCCCAGCATTTT.

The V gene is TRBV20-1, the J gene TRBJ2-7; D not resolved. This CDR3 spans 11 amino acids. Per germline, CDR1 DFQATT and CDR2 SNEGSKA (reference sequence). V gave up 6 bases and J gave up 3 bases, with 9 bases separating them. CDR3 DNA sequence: TGCAGTGCCTCGGTGTACTACGAGCAGTACTTC. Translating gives CSASVYYEQYF.

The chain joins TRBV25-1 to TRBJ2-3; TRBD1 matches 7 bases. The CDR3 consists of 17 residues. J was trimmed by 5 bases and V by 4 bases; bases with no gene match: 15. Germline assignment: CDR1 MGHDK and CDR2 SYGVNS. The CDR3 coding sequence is TGTGCCAGCAGTGGGGGGAACAAAGGGGGCGCCAGAGATACGCAGTATTTT. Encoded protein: CASSGGNKGGARDTQYF.

The CDR3 spells CASSDTGGQPQHF. The DNA of the CDR3 is TGTGCCAGCAGTGATACAGGGGGGCAGCCCCAGCATTTT. The J gene is TRBJ1-5, the V gene TRBV6-1; 8 bases match TRBD1. This CDR3 has 13 residues. Trimming took 3 bases from V and 7 from J; bases not matched to a gene: 2. Germline values: CDR1 MNHNS, CDR2 SASEGT.

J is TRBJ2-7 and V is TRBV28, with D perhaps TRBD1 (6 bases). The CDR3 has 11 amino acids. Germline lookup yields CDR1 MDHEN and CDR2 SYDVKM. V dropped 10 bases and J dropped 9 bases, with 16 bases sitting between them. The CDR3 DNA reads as TGTGCCACCTCGGGACATCTGGGGCAGTACTTC. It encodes CATSGHLGQYF.

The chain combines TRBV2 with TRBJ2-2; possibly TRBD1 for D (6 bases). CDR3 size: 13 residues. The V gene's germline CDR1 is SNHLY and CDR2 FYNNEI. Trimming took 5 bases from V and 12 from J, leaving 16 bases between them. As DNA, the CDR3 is TGTGCCAGCAGTACCGGGACACTTACGAAGCTGTTTTTT. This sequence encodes CASSTGTLTKLFF.